This T cell receptor beta chain came from a study of T cells in Graves' hyperthyroidism and ophthalmopathy. About the research overall: The authors collected peripheral blood at initial diagnosis, before any treatment.

Over 18 months, lack of ophthalmopathy progression marked Graves' hyperthyroidism as stable. Study-level points and caveats: Ophthalmopathy got predicted by the model a median around six months before its onset.

Germline V gene sequence: CDR1 MNHEY, CDR2 SMNVEV (reference sequence). The CDR3 runs 17 residues. Trimming took off 5 bases at V and 0 bases at J, with 14 bases between the two ends. The TCR beta CDR3 regions underwent amplification using RNA transcripts as the source. Carried out on the TCR CDR3, a first-round RT-PCR used the HTBI primer set. TCRdb used MiXCR to reprocess the multiplex PCR reads, holding one entry per CDR3 protein. In the table there are under 350,000 distinct CDR3 sequences, roughly 23% of which are singletons. A few counts support this clonotype. Its target is not known. This receptor was obtained from a woman aged 45-60 years with Graves' hyperthyroidism. Sequenced material: blood. The V and J genes are TRBV27 and TRBJ2-6; D remains unclear. As DNA, the CDR3 is TGTGCCAGCAGTCTAGAGAGACGTATCTCTGGGGCCAACGTCCTGACTTTC. This encodes CASSLERRISGANVLTF.